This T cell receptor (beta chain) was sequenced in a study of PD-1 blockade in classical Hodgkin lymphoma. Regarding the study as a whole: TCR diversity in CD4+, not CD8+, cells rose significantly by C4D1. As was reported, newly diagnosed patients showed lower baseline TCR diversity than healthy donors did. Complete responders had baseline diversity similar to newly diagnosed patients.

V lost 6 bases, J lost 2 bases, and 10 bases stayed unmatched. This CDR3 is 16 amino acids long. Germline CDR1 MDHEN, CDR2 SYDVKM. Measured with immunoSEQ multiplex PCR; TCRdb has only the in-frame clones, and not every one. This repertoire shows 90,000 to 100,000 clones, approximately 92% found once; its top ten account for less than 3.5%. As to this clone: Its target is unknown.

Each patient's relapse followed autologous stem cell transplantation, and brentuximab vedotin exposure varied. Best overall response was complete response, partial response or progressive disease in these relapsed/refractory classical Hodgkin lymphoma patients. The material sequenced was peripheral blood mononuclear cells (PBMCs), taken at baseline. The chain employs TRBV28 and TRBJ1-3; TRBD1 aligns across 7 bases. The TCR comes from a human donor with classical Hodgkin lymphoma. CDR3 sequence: CASSPTPGQPGNTIYF. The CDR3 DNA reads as TGTGCCAGCAGCCCCACACCGGGACAGCCTGGAAACACCATATATTTT. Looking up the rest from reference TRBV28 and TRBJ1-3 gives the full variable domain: DVKVTQSSRYLVKRTGEKVFLECVQDMDHENMFWYRQDPGLGLRLIYFSYDVKMKEKGDIPEGYSVSREKKERFSLILESASTNQTSMYLCASSPTPGQPGNTIYFGEGSWLTVV.